This TCR beta chain came from a study of OX40 agonist ivuxolimab in advanced cancers. Notes on the study in general: At doses 0.1 to 3.0 mg/kg, CD4+ and CD8+ clones expanded.

Generated by immunoSEQ multiplex PCR, the TCRdb table keeps only in-frame clones and is missing some. The table has roughly 55,000 clones, approximately 80% seen once; the top ten hold roughly 4.5%. CDR1 and CDR2 (germline): SNHLY, FYNNEI. V was pared by 4 bases and J by 7 bases, with 3 bases of the junction left unmatched. The length of the CDR3 is 13 residues. Comment on this clone: Its antigen is not identified.

This sequence joins TRBV2 and TRBJ2-2; 7 nucleotides agree with TRBD1. This TCR was sampled from an adult with an advanced solid tumor such as melanoma, head and neck, liver or kidney cancer. Specimen: CD4+ or CD8+ T cells sorted from blood, collected in a trial of the OX40 agonist ivuxolimab. CDR3 nucleotide sequence: TGTGCCAGCAGTGTACAGGGGCACGGGGAGCTGTTTTTT. Its protein is CASSVQGHGELFF.